This paragraph covers one T cell receptor beta chain sequence. Its target is unknown. CD45RO-negative, CCR7-positively selected cells formed the naive CD8 fraction, excluding terminally differentiated effector memory CD45RA+ cells. The CDR3 is 13 amino acids. V was pared by 5 bases and J by 8 bases, with 13 bases between. CDR1 SGHTA and CDR2 FQGNSA come from the germline V gene. The sample originates from a study of shared clonotypes between healthy human individuals. About the research overall: Per-donor plates numbered three CD4 naive, three CD4 memory, two CD8 naive and one CD8 memory.

Sequenced by immunoSEQ multiplex PCR; TCRdb stores in-frame clones only, minus some. Of around 2,000,000 clones listed, 85% to 95% are singletons. Study observations and caveats: Clonotypes shared by all four sorted-subset donors had higher generation probabilities than non-shared clonotypes.

Sequencing used naive CD8+ T cells sorted from blood. The chain combines TRBV7-2 with TRBJ2-1; D unclear. This clonotype was sampled from a man between 18 and 29 years old in good health. The CDR3, as DNA: TGTGCCAGCAGCCCATGGGCCGCCTATGAGCAGTTCTTC. Translation gives CASSPWAAYEQFF.